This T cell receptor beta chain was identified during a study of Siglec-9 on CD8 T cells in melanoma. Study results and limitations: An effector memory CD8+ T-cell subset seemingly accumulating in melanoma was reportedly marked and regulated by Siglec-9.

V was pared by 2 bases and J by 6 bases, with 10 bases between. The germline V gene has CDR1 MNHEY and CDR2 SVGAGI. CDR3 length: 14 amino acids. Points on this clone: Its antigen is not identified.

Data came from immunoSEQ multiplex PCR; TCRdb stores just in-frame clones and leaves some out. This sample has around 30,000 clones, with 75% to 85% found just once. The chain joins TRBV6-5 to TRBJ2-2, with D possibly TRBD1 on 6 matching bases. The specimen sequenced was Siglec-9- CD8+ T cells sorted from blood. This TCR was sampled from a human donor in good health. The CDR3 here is CASSYNTGPGELFF. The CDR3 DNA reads TGTGCCAGCAGTTACAATACAGGGCCCGGGGAGCTGTTTTTT.